Following are 17 T cell receptor beta chains from one sample sequenced in a study of blood T cell repertoires in COVID-19. The assay was immunoSEQ multiplex PCR, and TCRdb's table has in-frame clones only and misses some. Of around 68,000 clones in the sample, roughly nine tenths were seen once. Specimen: peripheral blood. Receptors originate from a man aged 45 to 65 with active COVID-19.

This clone was seen only once. The genes are TRBV7-9 and TRBJ2-3; 10 bases are shared with TRBD2. The CDR3 has 13 residues. Trimming removed 8 bases from V and 4 bases from J; junction bases left unmatched: 3. The V gene's germline CDR1 is SEHNR and CDR2 FQNEAQ (reference sequence). The CDR3 DNA is TGTGCCAGCCTAGCGGGGGTCGCAGATACGCAGTATTTT. This encodes CASLAGVADTQYF.

The V and J genes are TRBV3-1 (or the pseudogene TRBV3-2) and TRBJ2-3; no definite D call. The CDR3 is 15 residues long. Germline V gene lookup returns CDR1 LGHDT and CDR2 YNNKEL (reference sequence). Trimming removed 1 base from V and 5 bases from J, with 13 bases in between. CDR3 protein: CASSQGSLTRDTQYF. The DNA of the CDR3 is TGTGCCAGCAGCCAAGGAAGCCTAACTCGAGATACGCAGTATTTT.

This clone was counted a few times. The CDR3 nucleotides read TGTGCCAGCAGTCTCGGGACAGGTCGAAATGAAAAACTGTTTTTT. The encoded protein is CASSLGTGRNEKLFF. The V call is TRBV6-5, the J call TRBJ1-4; 8 bases agree with TRBD1. The CDR3 is made up of 15 amino acids. Trimming cost V 5 bases and J 5 bases; bases outside gene matches: 7. Germline V gene sequence: CDR1 MNHEY, CDR2 SVGAGI.

This chain uses TRBV7-9 with TRBJ2-1; D is unresolved. Trimming took off 5 bases at V and 4 bases at J, with 9 bases between the two ends. Germline V lookup: CDR1 SEHNR, CDR2 FQNEAQ (reference sequence). The CDR3 is 13 amino acids. This CDR3 is CASSEDSYNEQFF. In DNA form, the CDR3 reads TGTGCCAGCAGCGAAGACTCATACAATGAGCAGTTCTTC.

V is TRBV9 and J is TRBJ1-2; D may be TRBD1 (5 bases). The germline V gene has CDR1 SGDLS and CDR2 YYNGEE. The CDR3 loop spans 13 amino acids. V lost 4 bases and J lost 6, with 13 bases in between. The CDR3: CASSPPQGDGYTF. The DNA of the CDR3 is TGTGCCAGCAGCCCCCCTCAGGGCGATGGCTACACCTTC.

V gene TRBV2 combines with J gene TRBJ1-2, with D possibly being TRBD1 (6 bases). This CDR3 has 14 amino acids. In germline, CDR1 is SNHLY, CDR2 FYNNEI. Trimming pared 3 bases from V and 0 bases from J, leaving 8 bases between. The CDR3 bases are TGTGCCAGCAGTGAGGGGGCAGCTAACTATGGCTACACCTTC. Protein product: CASSEGAANYGYTF.

CDR3 bases: TGTGCCAGCAGCTTGGGGGCCCCCGGTAGGCAAGAGACCCAGTACTTC. This encodes CASSLGAPGRQETQYF. This sequence joins TRBV5-6 and TRBJ2-5, with no clear D. This CDR3 comprises 16 residues. The germline V and J ends were trimmed by 0 bases and 2 bases, with 14 bases remaining between them. CDR1 and CDR2 from the germline V gene are SGHDT and YYEEEE.

This chain joins TRBV2 and TRBJ1-2, with TRBD1 matching 7 bases. CDR1 and CDR2 from the germline V gene are SNHLY and FYNNEI. The CDR3 contains 14 residues. V lost 6 bases, J lost 4 bases, and 8 bases stayed unmatched. CDR3 in DNA: TGTGCCAGCAGGAGTAGGAGGGGGCCCTATGGCTACACCTTC. It yields the protein CASRSRRGPYGYTF.

The table lists this clone with a count of one. This chain joins TRBV3-1 (or the pseudogene TRBV3-2) and TRBJ2-2; D unresolved. Germline V gives CDR1 LGHDT, CDR2 YNNKEL (reference sequence). The V gene lost 1 base and the J gene lost 3 bases, with 6 bases spanning the gap. The CDR3 consists of 14 residues. The chain's CDR3 is CASSQGEYTGELFF. The DNA of the CDR3 is TGTGCCAGCAGCCAAGGAGAATACACCGGGGAGCTGTTTTTT.

This rearrangement joins TRBV29-1 to TRBJ1-2, with 7 bases aligning to TRBD1. This CDR3 has 13 residues. CDR1 and CDR2 from the germline V gene are SQVTM and ANQGSEA. The V segment lost 4 bases and the J segment 3 bases; nucleotides outside the gene matches: 5. The chain's CDR3 is CSVGLQGHYGYTF. The CDR3 DNA follows: TGCAGCGTTGGCCTACAGGGGCACTATGGCTACACCTTC.

The chain carries TRBV5-1 and TRBJ2-7, with TRBD2 matching over 14 bases. The length of the CDR3 is 19 residues. Germline assignment: CDR1 SGHRS and CDR2 YFSETQ. With 4 bases clipped from V and 0 bases from J, the junction kept 12 bases outside the gene matches. As DNA, the CDR3 is TGCGCCAGCAGCCAACTACCCGGGACTAGCGGGGGAAGCTCCTACGAGCAGTACTTC. It codes for CASSQLPGTSGGSSYEQYF.

The chain combines TRBV5-6 with TRBJ2-5, with TRBD1 matching over 9 bases. This CDR3 spans 15 amino acids. V was pared by 4 bases and J by 3 bases, with 7 bases of the junction left unmatched. CDR1 is SGHDT, CDR2 YYEEEE, per germline. In DNA, the CDR3 is TGTGCCAGCAGCGTGGACAGGGGATGGGAAGAGACCCAGTACTTC. This gives the protein CASSVDRGWEETQYF.

The rearrangement uses TRBV4-3 and TRBJ1-1, with 10 bases matching TRBD1. The V gene's germline CDR1 is LGHNA and CDR2 YSLEER. The CDR3 totals 18 residues. V lost 0 bases, J lost 5 bases, and 12 bases stayed unmatched. In nucleotides, the CDR3 is TGCGCCAGCAGCCAAGATATTAGACAGGGGGCGCGTGGGACTGAAGCTTTCTTT. Its translation: CASSQDIRQGARGTEAFF.

The gene calls are TRBV27 and TRBJ2-7; perhaps TRBD1 as D (5 bases). Trimming removed 1 base at V and 4 bases at J, with 23 bases between. Germline-derived CDR1 and CDR2 are MNHEY and SMNVEV (reference sequence). CDR3 length equals 18 residues. The DNA of the CDR3 is TGTGCCAGCAGTTTATTAATCCCCGCTAGAAGGGGTAAATACGAGCAGTACTTC. This sequence encodes CASSLLIPARRGKYEQYF.

The chain carries TRBV14 and TRBJ2-5; 8 nucleotides agree with TRBD1. The V gene end was trimmed by 3 bases and the J gene end by 5 bases; junction bases not matched to a gene: 14. The germline V gene encodes CDR1 SGHDN and CDR2 FVKESK. CDR3 length: 17 residues. CDR3 sequence: CASSHEGQGAQYETQYF. Written as DNA, the CDR3 is TGTGCCAGCAGCCATGAGGGGCAGGGGGCGCAGTATGAGACCCAGTACTTC.

This chain uses TRBV19 with TRBJ1-2; no clear D. V was pared by 0 bases and J by 3 bases, with 11 bases between. The length of the CDR3 is 15 residues. Looked up from germline, CDR1 is LNHDA and CDR2 is SQIVND (reference sequence). The CDR3 DNA follows: TGTGCCAGTAGTATAGAAGGGAGCCGTTACTATGGCTACACCTTC. Its translation: CASSIEGSRYYGYTF.

The chain employs TRBV7-7 and TRBJ1-4; possibly TRBD1 for D (5 bases). The V and J ends lost 3 bases and 0 bases respectively, with 20 bases between them. Germline CDR1 and CDR2: SSHAT and FNYEAQ (reference sequence). This CDR3 has 19 amino acids. For the CDR3, the DNA is TGTGCCAGCAGCTTCCGTAGCGGGACTTTGGGCACAACTAATGAAAAACTGTTTTTT. Amino acids: CASSFRSGTLGTTNEKLFF.